These T cell receptor beta chains were read from a single sample in a study of T cell changes during pregnancy in multiple sclerosis. Assay: immunoSEQ multiplex PCR; the TCRdb copy retains only in-frame clones and omits some. The sample includes approximately 40,000 clones, around 92% of them seen just once. Material: peripheral blood. The receptors here all came from a female donor with multiple sclerosis, enrolled in a pregnancy study. Both conserved end residues are part of each CDR3. D genes are given only for firm matches. Size values are once, few and many counts, or a class for expanded clones, and some rows have none.

CDR3 protein,CDR3 DNA,V gene,clone size,D gene,J gene
CASSRGTSGITKNIQYF,TGCGCCAGCAGCCGAGGGACTAGCGGCATCACCAAAAACATTCAGTACTTC,TRBV4-1,NA,TRBD2,TRBJ2-4
CAWTGGQAGAFF,TGTGCCTGGACCGGAGGACAGGCAGGAGCTTTCTTT,TRBV30,once,TRBD1,TRBJ1-1
CASSFDHYNEQFF,TGTGCCAGCAGCTTTGACCACTACAATGAGCAGTTCTTC,TRBV7-7,NA,NA,TRBJ2-1
CASSLVANYGYTF,TGTGCCAGCAGTTTAGTGGCTAACTATGGCTACACCTTC,TRBV28,once,NA,TRBJ1-2
CASSLAYRGPSGELFF,TGTGCCAGCAGCCTAGCTTACAGGGGTCCAAGCGGGGAGCTGTTTTTT,TRBV14,NA,TRBD1,TRBJ2-2
CASSFLGTENTEAFF,TGTGCCAGCAGTTTCCTCGGGACAGAGAACACTGAAGCTTTCTTT,TRBV28,NA,TRBD1,TRBJ1-1
CASSLRLNSNQPQHF,TGTGCCAGCAGCTTACGTCTAAATAGCAATCAGCCCCAGCATTTT,TRBV11-3,NA,NA,TRBJ1-5
CASSQRMGLAGETQYF,TGTGCCAGCAGCCAACGAATGGGACTAGCGGGAGAGACCCAGTACTTC,TRBV21-1,NA,NA,TRBJ2-5
CASSLYEQNTGELFF,TGTGCCAGCAGTTTATACGAACAAAACACCGGGGAGCTGTTTTTT,TRBV27,NA,NA,TRBJ2-2
CASSGDTYNEQFF,TGTGCCAGCAGTGGTGATACGTACAATGAGCAGTTCTTC,TRBV6-4,NA,NA,TRBJ2-1
CASSVGDSHEAFF,TGTGCCAGCAGCGTAGGTGACAGCCATGAAGCTTTCTTT,TRBV9,NA,NA,TRBJ1-1
CASSPGQGPYGYTF,TGCGCCAGCAGCCCCGGACAGGGACCCTATGGCTACACCTTC,TRBV5-1,once,TRBD1,TRBJ1-2
CASSWWSGTSGYQETQYF,TGCGCCAGCAGCTGGTGGTCCGGGACTAGCGGTTACCAAGAGACCCAGTACTTC,TRBV5-1,NA,TRBD2,TRBJ2-5
CASSPGGTGQPQHF,TGTGCCAGCAGCCCCGGGGGGACGGGTCAGCCCCAGCATTTT,TRBV7-2,NA,NA,TRBJ1-5
CASSGGGSSYEQYF,TGTGCCAGCAGCGGGGGTGGGAGCTCCTACGAGCAGTACTTC,TRBV7-9,NA,NA,TRBJ2-7
CASSFGGDTYNEQFF,TGTGCCAGCAGCTTTGGGGGGGACACCTACAATGAGCAGTTCTTC,TRBV7-2,NA,NA,TRBJ2-1
CASSLEPDNYGYTF,TGTGCCAGCAGCTTAGAACCGGACAACTATGGCTACACCTTC,TRBV7-9,NA,NA,TRBJ1-2
CASSLSIGGNTEAFF,TGTGCCAGCAGTTTATCGATAGGGGGTAACACTGAAGCTTTCTTT,TRBV27,NA,NA,TRBJ1-1
CASSVAFGTYNEQFF,TGTGCCAGCAGCGTAGCTTTTGGGACCTACAATGAGCAGTTCTTC,TRBV9,NA,NA,TRBJ2-1
CASSPERANYGYTF,TGTGCCAGCAGCCCCGAAAGGGCTAACTATGGCTACACCTTC,TRBV6-6,NA,NA,TRBJ1-2
CASSQDSGQSDEKLFF,TGCGCCAGCAGCCAAGATTCCGGACAGAGCGATGAAAAACTGTTTTTT,TRBV4-1,few,NA,TRBJ1-4
CASSRSGPNYGYTF,TGTGCCAGCAGCCGGAGTGGGCCTAACTATGGCTACACCTTC,TRBV5-6,NA,NA,TRBJ1-2
CASRIPGAYEQYF,TGTGCCAGCAGGATACCCGGGGCCTACGAGCAGTACTTC,TRBV6-4,NA,NA,TRBJ2-7
CSAQGLAGGDTQYF,TGCAGCGCTCAGGGACTAGCGGGAGGAGATACGCAGTATTTT,TRBV29-1,once,TRBD2,TRBJ2-3
CASSQVQDHTGAFF,TGTGCCAGCAGCCAAGTACAGGACCACACGGGAGCTTTCTTT,TRBV4-2,NA,NA,TRBJ1-1
CASSEIAETNNEQFF,TGTGCCAGCAGTGAAATCGCGGAAACCAACAATGAGCAGTTCTTC,TRBV2,NA,NA,TRBJ2-1
CASSLIPGTSGNEQFF,TGCGCCAGCAGCCTGATACCCGGGACTAGCGGCAATGAGCAGTTCTTC,TRBV4-1,NA,TRBD2,TRBJ2-1
CASSFDVGGYGYTF,TGTGCCAGCAGCTTTGACGTTGGGGGTTATGGCTACACCTTC,TRBV11-3,NA,NA,TRBJ1-2
CASGGFGQSQETQYF,TGCGCCAGCGGCGGGTTCGGACAGTCTCAAGAGACCCAGTACTTC,TRBV4-3,NA,NA,TRBJ2-5
CASHSDGNTIYF,TGTGCCAGCCACAGTGATGGAAACACCATATATTTT,TRBV6-1,once,NA,TRBJ1-3
CASSPNANTGELFF,TGCGCCAGCAGCCCCAACGCGAACACCGGGGAGCTGTTTTTT,TRBV5-1,NA,NA,TRBJ2-2
CASSPRGGADTGELFF,TGTGCCAGTAGTCCCCGAGGGGGGGCGGACACCGGGGAGCTGTTTTTT,TRBV19,NA,NA,TRBJ2-2
CASSFPQGGHYEQYF,TGTGCCAGCAGCTTTCCCCAGGGAGGCCACTACGAGCAGTACTTC,TRBV7-2,NA,NA,TRBJ2-7
CASSPRLAGGIKNIQYF,TGTGCCAGCAGCCCCAGACTAGCGGGAGGGATCAAAAACATTCAGTACTTC,TRBV7-9,NA,TRBD2,TRBJ2-4
CASSLGAGGETQYF,TGTGCCAGCAGCTTAGGTGCAGGAGGGGAGACCCAGTACTTC,TRBV5-6,NA,NA,TRBJ2-5